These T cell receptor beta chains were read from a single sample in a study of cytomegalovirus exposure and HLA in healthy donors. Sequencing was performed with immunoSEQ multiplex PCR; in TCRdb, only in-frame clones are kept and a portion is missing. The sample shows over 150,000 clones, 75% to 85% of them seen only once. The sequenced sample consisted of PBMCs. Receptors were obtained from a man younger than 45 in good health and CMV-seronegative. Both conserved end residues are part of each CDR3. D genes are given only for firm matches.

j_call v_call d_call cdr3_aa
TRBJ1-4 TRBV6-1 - CASSEVASPGEKLFF
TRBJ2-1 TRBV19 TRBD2 CASSIEPRLAGSYNEQFF
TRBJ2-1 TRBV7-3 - CASSLGWGQDGNEQFF
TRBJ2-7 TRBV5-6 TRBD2 CASTPGLADSYEQYF
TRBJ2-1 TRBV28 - CASSFLTQRGLKGDNNEQFF
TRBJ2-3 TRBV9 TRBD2 CASSETGTSGPLPTTDTQYF
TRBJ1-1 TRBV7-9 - CSSRVGLEAFF
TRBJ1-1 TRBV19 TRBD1 CASSIVDRAEAFF
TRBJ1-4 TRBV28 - CASSLRGFDEKLFF
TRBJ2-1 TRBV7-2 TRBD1 CASSPIWTGVDEQFF
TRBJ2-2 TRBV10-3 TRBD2 CAISAPSGGASTGELFF
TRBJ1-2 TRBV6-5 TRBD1 CASSYSTGVYGYTF
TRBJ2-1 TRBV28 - CASSLNRHLLPYNEQFF
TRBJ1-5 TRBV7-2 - CASSLAAGVGQPQHF
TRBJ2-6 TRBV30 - CAWSSSGANVLTF
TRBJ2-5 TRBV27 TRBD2 CASSLGGRARETQYF
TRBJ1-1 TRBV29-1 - CSVTGKGNTEAFF
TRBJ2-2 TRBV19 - CASSITHPTGELFF
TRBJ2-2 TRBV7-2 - CASHSRNTGELFF
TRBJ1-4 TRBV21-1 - CASSSRDGQGAWFGEKLFF
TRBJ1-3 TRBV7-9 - CASMRSAGNTIYF
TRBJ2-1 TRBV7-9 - CASSLLSGPDEQFF
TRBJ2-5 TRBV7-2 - CASRGPGSQETQYF
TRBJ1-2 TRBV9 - CASSEPVDRTNYGYTF
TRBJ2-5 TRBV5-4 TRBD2 CASVKGGGGETQYF
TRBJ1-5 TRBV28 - CASSYQGKLSNQPQHF
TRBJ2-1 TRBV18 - CASSPQGTEQFF
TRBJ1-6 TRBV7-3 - CASSLQQGSPLHF
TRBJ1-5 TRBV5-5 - CASSWGVSNQPQHF
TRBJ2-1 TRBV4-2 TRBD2 CASSQEAGFYNEQFF
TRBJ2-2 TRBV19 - CASSIGAGVNTGELFF
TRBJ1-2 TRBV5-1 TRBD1 CASSWGDREVYGYTF
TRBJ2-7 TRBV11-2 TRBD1 CASSSGQGLAYEQYF
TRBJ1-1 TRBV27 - CASSPGTGSEAFF
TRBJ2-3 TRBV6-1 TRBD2 CASSALAGGPTDTQYF
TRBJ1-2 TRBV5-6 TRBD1 CASSGDRGLGGYTF
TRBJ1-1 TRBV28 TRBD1 CASPTRTGQPVPEAFF
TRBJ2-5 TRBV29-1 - CSVGGERGPFQETQYF
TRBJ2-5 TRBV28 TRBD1 CASTDRGRETQYF
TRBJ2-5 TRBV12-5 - CASGLTGAVQETQYF
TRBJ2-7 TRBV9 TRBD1 CASSPGTGAYEQYF
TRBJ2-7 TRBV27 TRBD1 CATGQGAREQYF
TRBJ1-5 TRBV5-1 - CASSVGSGGREPQHF
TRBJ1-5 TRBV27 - CASSLSDTNQPQHF
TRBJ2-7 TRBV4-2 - CASSQELVSEQYF
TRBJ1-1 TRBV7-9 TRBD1 CASSARQGLGTEAFF
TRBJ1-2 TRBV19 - CASSIVRQRAMGYTF
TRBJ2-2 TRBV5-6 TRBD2 CASSLAYLAGTNTGELFF
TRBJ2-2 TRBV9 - CASSPRLAGELFF
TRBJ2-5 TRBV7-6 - CASSLGGFFGYEETQYF
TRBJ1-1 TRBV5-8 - CASSSQGPEAFF